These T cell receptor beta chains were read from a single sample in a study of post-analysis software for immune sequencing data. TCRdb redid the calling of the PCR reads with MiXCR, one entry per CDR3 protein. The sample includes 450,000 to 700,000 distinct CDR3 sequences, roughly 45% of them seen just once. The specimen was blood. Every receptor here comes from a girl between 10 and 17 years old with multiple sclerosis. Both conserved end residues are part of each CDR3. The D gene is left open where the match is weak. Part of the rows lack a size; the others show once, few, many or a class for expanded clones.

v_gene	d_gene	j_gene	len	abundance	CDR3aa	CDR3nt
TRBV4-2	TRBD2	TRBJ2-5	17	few	CASSLQFGRGNQETQYF	TGTGCCAGCAGCCTGCAGTTCGGGCGGGGGAACCAAGAGACCCAGTACTTC
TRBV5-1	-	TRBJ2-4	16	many	CASSLETDLAKNIQYF	TGCGCCAGCAGCTTGGAGACAGACCTAGCCAAAAACATTCAGTACTTC
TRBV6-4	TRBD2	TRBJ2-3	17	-	CASSDSNSGSGTDTQYF	TGTGCCAGCAGTGACTCGAATAGCGGGAGTGGCACAGATACGCAGTATTTT
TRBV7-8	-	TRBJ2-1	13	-	CASRQGRYNEQFF	TGTGCCAGCAGGCAGGGGAGATACAATGAGCAGTTCTTC
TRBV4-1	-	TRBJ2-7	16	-	CASSHPPTGGGYEQYF	TGCGCCAGCAGCCACCCGCCCACAGGAGGGGGCTACGAGCAGTACTTC
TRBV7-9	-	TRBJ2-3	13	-	CASSLARRDTQYF	TGTGCCAGCAGCTTAGCTCGCCGGGATACGCAGTATTTT
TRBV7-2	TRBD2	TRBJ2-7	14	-	CASSKGLGAYEQYF	TGTGCCAGCAGCAAGGGACTAGGGGCCTACGAGCAGTACTTC
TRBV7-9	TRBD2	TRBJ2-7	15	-	CASSLITSVSYEQYF	TGTGCCAGCAGCTTGATCACTAGCGTGTCCTACGAGCAGTACTTC
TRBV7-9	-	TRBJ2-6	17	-	CASSRTLDSSGANVLTF	TGTGCCAGCAGCCGGACCCTCGACTCGTCTGGGGCCAACGTCCTGACTTTC
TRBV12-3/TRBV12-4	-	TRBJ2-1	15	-	CASSFPRVGTNEQFF	TGTGCCAGCAGTTTCCCCAGGGTGGGTACCAATGAGCAGTTCTTC
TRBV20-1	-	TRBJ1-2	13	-	CSAGNGQIYGYTF	TGCAGTGCTGGAAACGGACAGATCTATGGCTACACCTTC
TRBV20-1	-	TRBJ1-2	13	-	CSARGSWGYGYTF	TGCAGTGCTAGAGGGAGCTGGGGCTATGGCTACACCTTC
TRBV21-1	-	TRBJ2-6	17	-	CASSKRGKGSGANVLTF	TGTGCCAGCAGCAAAAGGGGGAAAGGCTCCGGGGCCAACGTCCTGACTTTC
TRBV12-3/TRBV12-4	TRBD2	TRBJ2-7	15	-	CASSSSGRLVYEQYF	TGTGCCAGCAGTTCGAGCGGGAGGTTAGTCTACGAGCAGTACTTC
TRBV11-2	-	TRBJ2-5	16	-	CASSLDPMGVQETQYF	TGTGCCAGCAGCTTGGACCCGATGGGTGTCCAAGAGACCCAGTACTTC
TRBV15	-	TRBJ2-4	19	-	CATSRDFGGQGSSKNIQYF	TGTGCCACCAGCAGAGATTTCGGTGGTCAGGGAAGCTCCAAAAACATTCAGTACTTC
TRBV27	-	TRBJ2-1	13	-	CASSWSPNNEQFF	TGTGCCAGCAGTTGGTCCCCAAACAATGAGCAGTTCTTC
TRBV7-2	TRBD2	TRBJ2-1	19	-	CASSSPSRTSGGVGETQFF	TGTGCCAGCAGCTCCCCCTCGCGGACTAGCGGGGGGGTAGGGGAGACCCAGTTCTTC
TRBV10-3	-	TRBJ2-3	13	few	CAISGGDTDTQYF	TGTGCCATCAGTGGCGGGGACACAGATACGCAGTATTTT
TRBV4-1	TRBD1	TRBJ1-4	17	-	CASSRGTGGEANEKLFF	TGCGCCAGCAGCCGCGGGACAGGGGGCGAAGCTAATGAAAAACTGTTTTTT
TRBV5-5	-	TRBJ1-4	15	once	CASSPEGGRREKLFF	TGTGCCAGCAGTCCGGAGGGGGGGCGCCGGGAAAAACTGTTTTTT
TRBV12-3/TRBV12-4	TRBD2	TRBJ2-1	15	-	CASSSGRESYNEQFF	TGTGCCAGCAGTTCAGGGAGGGAAAGCTACAATGAGCAGTTCTTC
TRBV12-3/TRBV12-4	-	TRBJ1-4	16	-	CASSPYTGQTNEKLFF	TGTGCCAGCAGTCCCTACACAGGGCAGACTAATGAAAAACTGTTTTTT
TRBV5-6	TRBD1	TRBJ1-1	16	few	CASSLEGQGAGTEAFF	TGTGCCAGCAGCTTGGAAGGACAGGGGGCGGGCACTGAAGCTTTCTTT
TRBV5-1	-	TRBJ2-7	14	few	CASSLEGGGGEQYF	TGCGCCAGCAGCTTGGAAGGGGGCGGGGGCGAGCAGTACTTC
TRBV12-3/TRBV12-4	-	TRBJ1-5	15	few	CASLSRASSNQPQHF	TGTGCCAGCCTCTCCCGGGCATCTAGCAATCAGCCCCAGCATTTT
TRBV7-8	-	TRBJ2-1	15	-	CASSPLTGPYNEQFF	TGTGCCAGCAGCCCCCTTACGGGGCCCTACAATGAGCAGTTCTTC
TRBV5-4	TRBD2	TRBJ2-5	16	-	CASSLETSGGVETQYF	TGTGCCAGCAGCTTGGAGACTAGCGGGGGGGTGGAGACCCAGTACTTC